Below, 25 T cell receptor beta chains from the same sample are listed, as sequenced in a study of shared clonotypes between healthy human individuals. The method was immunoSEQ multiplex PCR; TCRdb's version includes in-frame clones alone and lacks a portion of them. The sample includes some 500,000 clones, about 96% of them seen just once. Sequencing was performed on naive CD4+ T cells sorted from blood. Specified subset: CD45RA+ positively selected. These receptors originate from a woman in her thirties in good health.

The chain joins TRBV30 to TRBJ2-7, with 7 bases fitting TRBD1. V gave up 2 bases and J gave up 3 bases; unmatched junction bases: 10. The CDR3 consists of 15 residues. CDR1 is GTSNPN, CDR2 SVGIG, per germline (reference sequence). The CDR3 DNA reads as TGTGCCTGGAGTATAGGAGGACAGGTCTTCTACGAGCAGTACTTC. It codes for CAWSIGGQVFYEQYF.

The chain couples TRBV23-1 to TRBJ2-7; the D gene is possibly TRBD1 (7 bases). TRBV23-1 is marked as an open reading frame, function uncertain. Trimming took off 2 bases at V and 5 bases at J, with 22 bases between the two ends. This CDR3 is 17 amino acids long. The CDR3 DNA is TGCGCCAGCAGTCAAAAAATCGAGGCGGAGGGGGCGGACGAGCAGTACTTC. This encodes CASSQKIEAEGADEQYF.

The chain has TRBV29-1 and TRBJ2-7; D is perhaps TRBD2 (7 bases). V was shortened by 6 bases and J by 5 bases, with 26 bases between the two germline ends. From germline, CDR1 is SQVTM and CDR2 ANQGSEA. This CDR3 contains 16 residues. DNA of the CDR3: TGCAGCGTCGCGGGGGCGTGGCGGGAGACTCCCCACGAGCAGTACTTC. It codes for CSVAGAWRETPHEQYF.

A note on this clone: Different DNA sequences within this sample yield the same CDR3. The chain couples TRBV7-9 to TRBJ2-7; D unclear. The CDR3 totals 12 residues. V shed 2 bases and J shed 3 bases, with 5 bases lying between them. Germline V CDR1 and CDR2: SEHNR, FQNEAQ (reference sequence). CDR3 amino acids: CASSLTGYEQYF. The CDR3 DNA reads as TGTGCCAGCAGCTTAACTGGCTACGAGCAGTACTTC.

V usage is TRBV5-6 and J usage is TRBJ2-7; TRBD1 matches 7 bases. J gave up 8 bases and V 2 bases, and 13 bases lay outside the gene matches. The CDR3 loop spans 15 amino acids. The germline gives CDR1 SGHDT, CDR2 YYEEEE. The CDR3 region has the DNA TGTGCCAGCAGCTTACCGGGACAGCCTATTACGAAGCAGTACTTC. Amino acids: CASSLPGQPITKQYF.

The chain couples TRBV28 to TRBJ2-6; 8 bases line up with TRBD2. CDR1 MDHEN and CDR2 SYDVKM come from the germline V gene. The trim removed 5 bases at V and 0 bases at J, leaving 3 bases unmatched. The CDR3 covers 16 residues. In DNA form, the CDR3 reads TGTGCCAGCAGTAGCGGGGGCTCCTCTGGGGCCAACGTCCTGACTTTC. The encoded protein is CASSSGGSSGANVLTF.

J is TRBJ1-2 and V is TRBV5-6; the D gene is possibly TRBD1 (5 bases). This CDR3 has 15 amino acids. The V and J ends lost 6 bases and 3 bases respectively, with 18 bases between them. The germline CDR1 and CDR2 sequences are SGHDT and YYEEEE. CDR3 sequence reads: CASKSLGVTDYGYTF. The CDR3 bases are TGTGCCAGCAAAAGCTTGGGGGTCACGGACTATGGCTACACCTTC.

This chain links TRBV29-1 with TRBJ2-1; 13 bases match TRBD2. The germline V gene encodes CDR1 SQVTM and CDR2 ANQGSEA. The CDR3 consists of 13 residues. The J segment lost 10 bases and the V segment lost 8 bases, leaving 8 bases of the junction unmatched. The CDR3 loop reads CSSGLAGVEEQFF. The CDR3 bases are TGCAGCTCAGGACTAGCGGGAGTAGAGGAGCAGTTCTTC.

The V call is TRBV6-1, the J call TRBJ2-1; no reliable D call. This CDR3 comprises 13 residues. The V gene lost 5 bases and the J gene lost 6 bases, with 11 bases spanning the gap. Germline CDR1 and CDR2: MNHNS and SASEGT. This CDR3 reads CASSPRPLNEQFF. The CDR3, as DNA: TGTGCCAGCAGTCCCCGCCCCCTCAATGAGCAGTTCTTC.

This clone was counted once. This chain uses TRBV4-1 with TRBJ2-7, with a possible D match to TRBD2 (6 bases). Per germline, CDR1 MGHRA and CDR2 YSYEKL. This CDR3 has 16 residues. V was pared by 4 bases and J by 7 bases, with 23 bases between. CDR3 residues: CASSPDFDSGPGEQYF. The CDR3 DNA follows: TGCGCCAGCAGCCCAGATTTCGACAGCGGGCCTGGGGAGCAGTACTTC.

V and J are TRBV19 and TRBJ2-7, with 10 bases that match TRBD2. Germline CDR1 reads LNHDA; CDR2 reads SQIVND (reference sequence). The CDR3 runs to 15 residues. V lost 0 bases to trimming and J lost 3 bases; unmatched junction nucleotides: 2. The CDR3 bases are TGTGCCAGTAGTATAGAATCTAGCGGGAGCTACGAGCAGTACTTC. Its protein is CASSIESSGSYEQYF.

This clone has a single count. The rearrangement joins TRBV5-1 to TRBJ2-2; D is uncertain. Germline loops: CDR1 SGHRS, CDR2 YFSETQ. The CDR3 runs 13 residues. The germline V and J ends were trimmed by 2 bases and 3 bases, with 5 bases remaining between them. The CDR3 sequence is CASSLRYTGELFF. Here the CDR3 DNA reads TGCGCCAGCAGCTTACGGTACACCGGGGAGCTGTTTTTT.

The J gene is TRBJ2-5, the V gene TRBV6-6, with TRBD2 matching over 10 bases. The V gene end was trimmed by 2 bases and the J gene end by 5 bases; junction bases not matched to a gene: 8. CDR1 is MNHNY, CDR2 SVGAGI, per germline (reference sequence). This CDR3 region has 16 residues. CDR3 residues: CASSYGVAGGRETQYF. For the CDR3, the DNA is TGTGCCAGCAGTTACGGGGTAGCGGGAGGTCGGGAGACCCAGTACTTC.

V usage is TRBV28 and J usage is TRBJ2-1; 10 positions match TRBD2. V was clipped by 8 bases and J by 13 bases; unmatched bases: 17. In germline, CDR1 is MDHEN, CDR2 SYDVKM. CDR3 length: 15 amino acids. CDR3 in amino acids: CASSPASGRSGRQFF. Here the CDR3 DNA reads TGTGCCAGCTCACCAGCTAGCGGGAGATCGGGGCGCCAGTTCTTC.

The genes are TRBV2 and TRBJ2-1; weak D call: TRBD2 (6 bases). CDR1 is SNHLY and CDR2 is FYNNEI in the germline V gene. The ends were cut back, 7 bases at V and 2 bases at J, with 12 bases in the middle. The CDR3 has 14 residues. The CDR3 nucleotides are TGTGCCAGCACCGGCGGGACTCCCTACAATGAGCAGTTCTTC. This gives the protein CASTGGTPYNEQFF.

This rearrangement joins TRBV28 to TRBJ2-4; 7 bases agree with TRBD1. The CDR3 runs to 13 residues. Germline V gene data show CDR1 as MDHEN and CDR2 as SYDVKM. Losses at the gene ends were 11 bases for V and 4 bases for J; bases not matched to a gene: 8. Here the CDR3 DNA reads TGTGCCGTTCGAACAGGGGCTAAAAACATTCAGTACTTC. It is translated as CAVRTGAKNIQYF.

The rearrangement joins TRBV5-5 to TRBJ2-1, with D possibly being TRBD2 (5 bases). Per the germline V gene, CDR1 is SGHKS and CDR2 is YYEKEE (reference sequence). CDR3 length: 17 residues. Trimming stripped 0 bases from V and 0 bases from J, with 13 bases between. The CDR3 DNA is TGTGCCAGCAGCTTGGGGGCGGGCTATAGCTCCTACAATGAGCAGTTCTTC. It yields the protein CASSLGAGYSSYNEQFF.

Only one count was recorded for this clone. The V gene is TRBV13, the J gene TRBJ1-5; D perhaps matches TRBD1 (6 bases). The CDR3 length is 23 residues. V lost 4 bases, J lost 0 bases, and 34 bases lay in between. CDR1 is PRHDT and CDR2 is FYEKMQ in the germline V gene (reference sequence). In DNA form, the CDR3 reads TGTGCCAGCAGCTCCACGCAATATACAGGGCTTTGTCTGGGGATTATTAGCAATCAGCCCCAGCATTTT. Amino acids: CASSSTQYTGLCLGIISNQPQHF.

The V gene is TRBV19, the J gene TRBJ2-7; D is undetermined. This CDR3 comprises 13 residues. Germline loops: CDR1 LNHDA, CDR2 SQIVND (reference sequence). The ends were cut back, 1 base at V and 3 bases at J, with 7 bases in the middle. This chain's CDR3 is CASSIGTVYEQYF. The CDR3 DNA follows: TGTGCCAGTAGTATAGGCACGGTCTACGAGCAGTACTTC.

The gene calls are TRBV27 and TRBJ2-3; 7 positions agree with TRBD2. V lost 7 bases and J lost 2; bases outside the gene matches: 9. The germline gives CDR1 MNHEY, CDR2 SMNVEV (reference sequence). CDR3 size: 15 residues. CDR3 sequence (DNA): TGTGCCAGCACCGTCCGGGGAGGGAACACAGATACGCAGTATTTT. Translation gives CASTVRGGNTDTQYF.

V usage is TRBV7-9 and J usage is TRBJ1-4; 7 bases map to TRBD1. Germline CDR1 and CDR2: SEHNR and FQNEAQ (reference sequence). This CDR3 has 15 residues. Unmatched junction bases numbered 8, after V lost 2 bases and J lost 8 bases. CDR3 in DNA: TGTGCCAGCAGCTTACAGGGCAGGGGGGAAGAAAAACTGTTTTTT. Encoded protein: CASSLQGRGEEKLFF.

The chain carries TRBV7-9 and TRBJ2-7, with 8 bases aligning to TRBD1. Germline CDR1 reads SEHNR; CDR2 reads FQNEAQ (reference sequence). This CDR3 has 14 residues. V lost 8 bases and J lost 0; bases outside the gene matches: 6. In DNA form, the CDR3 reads TGTGCCAGCGGATACAGGGGGAGCTCCTACGAGCAGTACTTC. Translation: CASGYRGSSYEQYF.

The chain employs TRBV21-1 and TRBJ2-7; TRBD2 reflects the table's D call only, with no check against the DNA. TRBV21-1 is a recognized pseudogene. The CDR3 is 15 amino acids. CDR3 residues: CASSKATSGSRQQYF. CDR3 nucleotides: TGTGCCAGCAGCAAAGCTACTAGCGGGAGTAGGCAACAGTACTTC.

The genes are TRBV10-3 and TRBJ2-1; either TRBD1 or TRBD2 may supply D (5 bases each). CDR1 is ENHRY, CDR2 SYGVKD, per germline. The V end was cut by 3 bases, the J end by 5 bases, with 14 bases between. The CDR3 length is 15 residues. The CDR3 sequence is CAISDFLAGNNEQFF. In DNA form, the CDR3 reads TGTGCCATCAGTGATTTCCTAGCAGGGAACAATGAGCAGTTCTTC.

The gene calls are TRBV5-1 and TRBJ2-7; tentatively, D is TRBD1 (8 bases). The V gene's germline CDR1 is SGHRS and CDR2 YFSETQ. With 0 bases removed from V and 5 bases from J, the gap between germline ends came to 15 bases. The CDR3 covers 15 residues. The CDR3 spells CASSLVSTGGDEQYF. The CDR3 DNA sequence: TGCGCCAGCAGCTTGGTGTCCACAGGGGGGGACGAGCAGTACTTC.